Listed here are 6 T cell receptor beta chains from one sample, sequenced in a study of pediatric ulcerative colitis. TCRdb's table, derived via immunoSEQ multiplex PCR, lists solely in-frame clones and lacks some. In the table there are roughly 60,000 clones, around 87% of which are singletons. Sequencing was carried out using blood. The receptors originated from a boy aged 5-17 years who was a control in a study of pediatric ulcerative colitis.

The chain carries TRBV6-6 and TRBJ1-4; TRBD1 might be the D (5 bases). This CDR3 comprises 14 residues. Germline-derived CDR1 and CDR2 are MNHNY and SVGAGI (reference sequence). The V gene lost 8 bases and the J gene lost 0 bases, with 10 bases spanning the gap. DNA for the CDR3: TGTGCCAGCCATCCAGGGTCAACTAATGAAAAACTGTTTTTT. This gives the protein CASHPGSTNEKLFF.

This clone occurred a few times. One end of the junction varies from germline; a read error may be responsible. This chain joins TRBV7-7 and TRBJ2-5; the D gene is possibly TRBD2 (5 bases). This CDR3 is built from 14 residues. Germline V lookup: CDR1 SSHAT, CDR2 FNYEAQ (reference sequence). The CDR3 nucleotides read TGTGCTAGCAGCTTAGGGCTAGCCCAAGAGACCCAGTACTTC. It is translated as CASSLGLAQETQYF.

This chain links TRBV6-5 with TRBJ1-5; tentative D call: TRBD1 (5 bases). Trimming cost V 8 bases and J 4 bases, with 15 bases left between them. Germline values: CDR1 MNHEY, CDR2 SVGAGI. The CDR3 loop spans 14 amino acids. CDR3 coding DNA: TGTGCCAGCGCCGCCAGGGAGTGGAATCAGCCCCAGCATTTT. This sequence encodes CASAAREWNQPQHF.

The chain is built from TRBV27 and TRBJ2-7; D is possibly TRBD1 (5 bases). The V and J ends lost 5 bases and 3 bases respectively, with 14 bases between them. The CDR3 length is 14 residues. Per germline, CDR1 MNHEY and CDR2 SMNVEV (reference sequence). CDR3 coding DNA: TGTGCCAGCAGTCCCGGACAACTCCTCTACGAGCAGTACTTC. Translated: CASSPGQLLYEQYF.

The chain links TRBV7-9 to TRBJ2-1; D gene uncertain. The CDR3 is made up of 12 amino acids. V was cut by 1 base and J by 9 bases, with 7 bases left in between. Germline V gene data show CDR1 as SEHNR and CDR2 as FQNEAQ (reference sequence). The CDR3 DNA follows: TGTGCCAGCAGCTTAGGAACGGGTGAGCAGTTCTTC. This encodes CASSLGTGEQFF.

J is TRBJ2-1 and V is TRBV29-1; TRBD1 matches 8 bases. Germline loops: CDR1 SQVTM, CDR2 ANQGSEA. This CDR3 is 17 amino acids long. V dropped 0 bases and J dropped 0; count of bases not matched to a gene: 7. The CDR3 loop reads CSVEDWETGASYNEQFF. DNA of the CDR3: TGCAGCGTTGAAGATTGGGAGACAGGGGCCTCCTACAATGAGCAGTTCTTC.